The T cell receptor beta chain under discussion was sequenced for a study of T-cell reconstitution after alpha-beta-depleted transplantation in children (dated by TCRdb to the mid-2010s). About the study as a whole: T-cell immune reconstitution after TCRalphabeta/CD19-depleted allogeneic hematopoietic cell transplantation in children was quantitatively tracked in the study by means of TCR repertoire profiling.

Broader findings and caveats from the paper: The high TCRbeta diversity at day 60 in some patients was ascribed to recipient T cells and intrathymic progenitors that had survived conditioning. The frequencies of hyperexpanded clones fell over the following months, and after one year, T-cell counts and TCRbeta diversity were mostly attributed to newly produced T cells. The apparently early alphabetaT-cell count recovery about two months after transplant was reportedly dependent on only several hundred rapidly expanded clones derived from non-depleted graft cells.

The treatment or condition label, as the study defines it: allogeneic hematopoietic cell transplantation with graft depleted of TCRalphabeta T cells and CD19 B cells. The transplant recipients were children given TCRalphabeta/CD19-depleted allogeneic hematopoietic cell grafts. The sample holds many counts of this clonotype. Its antigen is still unknown. Nothing much larger sits one base from this clone, and base qualities are not available. The CDR3 contains 15 residues, cysteine and phenylalanine counted. Of all the DNA, just the CDR3 is kept, 45 bases in frame from base 1. The V end loses 1 base and the J end loses 4 bases, and a stretch of 13 bases separates them. CDR1 and CDR2, per the germline V gene, are SGDLS and YYNGEE. The receptor library was made with PCR. This sample was sequenced with an Illumina HiSeq 2500. Molecular barcoding was employed in the preparation of TCR libraries, with unique molecular identifiers being used to normalize TCRbeta repertoire quantification. TCRdb applied fastp at Q25 and MiXCR to the public reads, then kept only in-frame beta chains. Duplicate CDR3 protein sequences are folded into a single record with the most common DNA and genes. This sample is represented by hundreds of thousands of distinct CDR3 sequences; less than 9.5% of them were singletons. The top ten hold about 8.2% of the sample.

The receptor was isolated from a female patient under 10 years old who had a stem cell transplant for Fanconi anemia, so the T cells may come from the graft donor. The starting material was peripheral blood, obtained 360 days after TCRalphabeta/CD19-depleted stem cell transplant. The rearranged segments are TRBV9 and TRBJ2-3; the D gene remains uncertain. In nucleotide form, the sequence is TGTGCCAGCAGCGTATCCAGTATTGTACCAGATACGCAGTATTTT. Its protein product is CASSVSSIVPDTQYF. The reference TRBV9 and TRBJ2-3 proteins fill in what lies around the CDR3, so the full variable domain reads DSGVTQTPKHLITATGQRVTLRCSPRSGDLSVYWYQQSLDQGLQFLIQYYNGEERAKGNILERFSAQQFPDLHSELNLSSLELGDSALYFCASSVSSIVPDTQYFGPGTRLTVL.